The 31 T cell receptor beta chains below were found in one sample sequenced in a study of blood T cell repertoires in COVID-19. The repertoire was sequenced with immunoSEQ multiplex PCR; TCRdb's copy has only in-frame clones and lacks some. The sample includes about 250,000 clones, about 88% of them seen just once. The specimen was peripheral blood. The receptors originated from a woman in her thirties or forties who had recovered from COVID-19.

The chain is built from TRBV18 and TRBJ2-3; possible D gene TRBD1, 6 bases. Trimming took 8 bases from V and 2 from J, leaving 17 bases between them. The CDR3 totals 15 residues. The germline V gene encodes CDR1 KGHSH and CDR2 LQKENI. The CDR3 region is CASLTAGQTTDTQYF. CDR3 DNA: TGTGCCAGCCTAACCGCAGGACAGACCACAGATACGCAGTATTTT.

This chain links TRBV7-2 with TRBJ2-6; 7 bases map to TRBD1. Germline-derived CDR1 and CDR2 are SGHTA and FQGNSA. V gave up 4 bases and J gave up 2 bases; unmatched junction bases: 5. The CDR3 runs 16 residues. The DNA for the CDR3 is TGTGCCAGCAGCTACCAGGGGGTGGCTGGGGCCAACGTCCTGACTTTC. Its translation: CASSYQGVAGANVLTF.

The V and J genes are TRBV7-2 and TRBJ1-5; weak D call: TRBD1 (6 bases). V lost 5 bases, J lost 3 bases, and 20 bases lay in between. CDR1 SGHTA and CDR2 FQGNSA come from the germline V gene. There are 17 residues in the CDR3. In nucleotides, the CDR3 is TGTGCCAGCAGCCCCGAGTTACGGGGGGGGCTCAATCAGCCCCAGCATTTT. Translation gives CASSPELRGGLNQPQHF.

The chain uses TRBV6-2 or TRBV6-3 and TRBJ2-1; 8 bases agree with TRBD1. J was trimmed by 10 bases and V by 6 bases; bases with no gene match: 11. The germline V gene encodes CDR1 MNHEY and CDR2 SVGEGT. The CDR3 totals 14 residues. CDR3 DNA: TGTGCCAGCAGCCGACAGGGGCCCCTGCGGGAGCAGTTCTTC. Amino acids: CASSRQGPLREQFF.

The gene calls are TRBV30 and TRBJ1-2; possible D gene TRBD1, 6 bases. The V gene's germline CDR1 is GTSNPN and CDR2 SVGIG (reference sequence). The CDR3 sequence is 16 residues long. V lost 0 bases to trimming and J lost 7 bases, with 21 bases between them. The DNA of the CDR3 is TGTGCCTGGAGTGTACAAAGTCACCTCAGGGGTTTTGGCTACACCTTC. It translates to CAWSVQSHLRGFGYTF.

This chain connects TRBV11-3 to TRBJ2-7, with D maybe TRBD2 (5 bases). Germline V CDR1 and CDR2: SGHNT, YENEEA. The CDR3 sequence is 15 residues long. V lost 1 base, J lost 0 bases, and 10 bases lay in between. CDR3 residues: CASSLVGVSSYEQYF. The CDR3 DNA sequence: TGTGCCAGCAGCTTAGTCGGGGTCAGCTCCTACGAGCAGTACTTC.

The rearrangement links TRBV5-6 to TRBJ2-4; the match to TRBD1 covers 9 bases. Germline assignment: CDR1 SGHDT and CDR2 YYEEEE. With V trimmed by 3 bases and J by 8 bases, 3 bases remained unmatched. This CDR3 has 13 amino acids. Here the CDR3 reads CASSWDREDIQYF. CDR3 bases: TGTGCCAGCAGCTGGGACAGGGAAGACATTCAGTACTTC.

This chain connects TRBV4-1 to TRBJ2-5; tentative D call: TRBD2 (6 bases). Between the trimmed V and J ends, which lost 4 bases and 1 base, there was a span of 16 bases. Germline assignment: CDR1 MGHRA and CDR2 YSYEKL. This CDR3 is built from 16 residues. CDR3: CASSPQPGSIQETQYF. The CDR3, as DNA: TGCGCCAGCAGCCCTCAACCCGGGAGTATCCAAGAGACCCAGTACTTC.

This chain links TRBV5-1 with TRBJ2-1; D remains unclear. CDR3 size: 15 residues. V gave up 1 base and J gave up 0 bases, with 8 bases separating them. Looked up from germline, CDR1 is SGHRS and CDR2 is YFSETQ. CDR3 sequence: CASSLPGSSYNEQFF. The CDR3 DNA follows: TGCGCCAGCAGCTTGCCGGGTAGCTCCTACAATGAGCAGTTCTTC.

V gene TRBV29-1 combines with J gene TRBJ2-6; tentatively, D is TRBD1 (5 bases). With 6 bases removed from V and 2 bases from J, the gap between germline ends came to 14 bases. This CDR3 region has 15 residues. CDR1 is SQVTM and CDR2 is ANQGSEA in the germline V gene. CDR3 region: CSVLTDIAGANVLTF. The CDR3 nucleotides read TGCAGCGTCTTGACAGATATTGCTGGGGCCAACGTCCTGACTTTC.

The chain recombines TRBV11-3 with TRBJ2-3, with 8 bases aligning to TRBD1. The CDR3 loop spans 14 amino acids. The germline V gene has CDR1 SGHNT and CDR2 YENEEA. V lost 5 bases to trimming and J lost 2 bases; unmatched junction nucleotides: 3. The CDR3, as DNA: TGTGCCAGCAGCGAGGACAGGGTCACAGATACGCAGTATTTT. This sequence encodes CASSEDRVTDTQYF.

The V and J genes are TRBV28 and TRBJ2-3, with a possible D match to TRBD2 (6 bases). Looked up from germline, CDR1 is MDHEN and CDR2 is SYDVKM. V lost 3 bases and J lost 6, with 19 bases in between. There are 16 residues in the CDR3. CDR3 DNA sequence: TGTGCCAGCAGTTTCCTCCGGGGGTCCCGCGGGGATACGCAGTATTTT. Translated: CASSFLRGSRGDTQYF.

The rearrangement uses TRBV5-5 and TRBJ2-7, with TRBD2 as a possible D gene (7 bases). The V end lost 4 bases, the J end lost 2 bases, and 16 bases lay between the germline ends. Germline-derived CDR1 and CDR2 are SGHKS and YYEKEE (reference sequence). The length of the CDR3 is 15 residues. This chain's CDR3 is CASSPGAGATYEQYF. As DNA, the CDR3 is TGTGCCAGCAGCCCGGGGGCGGGGGCTACCTACGAGCAGTACTTC.

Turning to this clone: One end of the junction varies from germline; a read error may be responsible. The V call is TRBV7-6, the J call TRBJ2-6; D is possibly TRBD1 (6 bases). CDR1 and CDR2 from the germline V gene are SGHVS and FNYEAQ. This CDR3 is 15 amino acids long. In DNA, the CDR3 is TGTGCCAGCAGCCAACAGGGCTCTGAGGCCAACGTCCTGACTTTC. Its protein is CASSQQGSEANVLTF.

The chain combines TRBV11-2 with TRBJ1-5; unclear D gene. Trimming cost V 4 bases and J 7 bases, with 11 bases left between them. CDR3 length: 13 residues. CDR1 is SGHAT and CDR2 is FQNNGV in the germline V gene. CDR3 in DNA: TGTGCCAGCAGCTCAGATAGCGGACAGCCCCAGCATTTT. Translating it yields CASSSDSGQPQHF.

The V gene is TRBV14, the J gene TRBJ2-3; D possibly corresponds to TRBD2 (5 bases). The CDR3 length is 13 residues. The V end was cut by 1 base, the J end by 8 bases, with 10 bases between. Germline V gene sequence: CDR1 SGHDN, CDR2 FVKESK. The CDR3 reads CASSQVEGSTQYF. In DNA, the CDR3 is TGTGCCAGCAGCCAAGTTGAGGGCAGTACGCAGTATTTT.

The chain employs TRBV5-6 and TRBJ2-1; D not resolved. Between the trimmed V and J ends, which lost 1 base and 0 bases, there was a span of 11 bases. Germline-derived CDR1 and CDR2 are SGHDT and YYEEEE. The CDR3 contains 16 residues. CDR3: CASSLIMAPSYNEQFF. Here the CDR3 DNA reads TGTGCCAGCAGCTTGATTATGGCCCCCTCCTACAATGAGCAGTTCTTC.

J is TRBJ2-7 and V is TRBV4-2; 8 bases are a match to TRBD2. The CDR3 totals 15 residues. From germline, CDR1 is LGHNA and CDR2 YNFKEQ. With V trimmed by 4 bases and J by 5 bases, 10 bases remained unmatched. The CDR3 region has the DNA TGTGCCAGCAGCCCTCACCCGGGAGGGGATGACGAGCAGTACTTC. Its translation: CASSPHPGGDDEQYF.

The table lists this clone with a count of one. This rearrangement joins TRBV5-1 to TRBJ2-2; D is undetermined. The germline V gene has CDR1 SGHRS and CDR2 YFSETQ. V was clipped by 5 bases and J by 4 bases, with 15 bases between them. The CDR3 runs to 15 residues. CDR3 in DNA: TGCGCCAGCAGGTTGAGCCTCCCGGGCACCGGGGAGCTGTTTTTT. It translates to CASRLSLPGTGELFF.

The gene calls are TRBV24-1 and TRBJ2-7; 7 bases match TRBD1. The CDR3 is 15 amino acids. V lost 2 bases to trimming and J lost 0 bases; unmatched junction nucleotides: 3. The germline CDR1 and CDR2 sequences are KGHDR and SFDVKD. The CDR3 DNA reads TGTGCCACCAGTGATTCAGGGGACAGCTCCTACGAGCAGTACTTC. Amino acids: CATSDSGDSSYEQYF.

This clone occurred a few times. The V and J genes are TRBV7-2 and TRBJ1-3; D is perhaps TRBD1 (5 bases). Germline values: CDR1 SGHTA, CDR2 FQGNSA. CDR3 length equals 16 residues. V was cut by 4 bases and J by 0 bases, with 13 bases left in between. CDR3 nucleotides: TGTGCCAGCAGCTCGATCGGGGGATTCTCTGGAAACACCATATATTTT. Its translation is CASSSIGGFSGNTIYF.

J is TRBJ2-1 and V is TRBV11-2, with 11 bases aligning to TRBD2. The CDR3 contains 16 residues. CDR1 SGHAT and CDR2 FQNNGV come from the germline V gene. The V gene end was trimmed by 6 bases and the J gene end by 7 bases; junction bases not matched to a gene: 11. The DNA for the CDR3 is TGTGCCAGCAGACTACTAGCGGGAGAGGGGTATAATGAGCAGTTCTTC. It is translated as CASRLLAGEGYNEQFF. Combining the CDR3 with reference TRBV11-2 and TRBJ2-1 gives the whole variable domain EAGVAQSPRYKIIEKRQSVAFWCNPISGHATLYWYQQILGQGPKLLIQFQNNGVVDDSQLPKDRFSAERLKGVDSTLKIQPAKLEDSAVYLCASRLLAGEGYNEQFFGPGTRLTVL.

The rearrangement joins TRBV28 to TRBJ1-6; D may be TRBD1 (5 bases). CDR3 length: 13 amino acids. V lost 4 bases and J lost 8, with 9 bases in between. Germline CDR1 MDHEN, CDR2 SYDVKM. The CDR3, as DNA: TGTGCCAGCAGTTCAACAGGTTATTCACCCCTCCACTTT. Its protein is CASSSTGYSPLHF.

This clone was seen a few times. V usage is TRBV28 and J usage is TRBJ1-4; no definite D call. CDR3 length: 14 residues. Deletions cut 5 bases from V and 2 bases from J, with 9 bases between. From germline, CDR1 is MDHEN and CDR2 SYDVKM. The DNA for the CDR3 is TGTGCCAGCAGTAAGGCTAGGACTAATGAAAAACTGTTTTTT. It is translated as CASSKARTNEKLFF.

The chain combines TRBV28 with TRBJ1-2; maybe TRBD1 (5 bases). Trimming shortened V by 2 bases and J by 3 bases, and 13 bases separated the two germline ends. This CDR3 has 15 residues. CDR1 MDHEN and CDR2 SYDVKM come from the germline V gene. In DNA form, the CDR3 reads TGTGCCAGCAGTTTAATCCAGGGATCTCACTATGGCTACACCTTC. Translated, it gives CASSLIQGSHYGYTF.

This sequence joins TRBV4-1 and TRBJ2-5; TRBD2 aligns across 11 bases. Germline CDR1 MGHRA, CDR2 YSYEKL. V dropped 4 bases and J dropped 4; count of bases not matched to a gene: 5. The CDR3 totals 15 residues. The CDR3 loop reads CASSLLAGEGETQYF. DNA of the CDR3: TGCGCCAGCAGCCTACTAGCGGGGGAAGGAGAGACCCAGTACTTC.

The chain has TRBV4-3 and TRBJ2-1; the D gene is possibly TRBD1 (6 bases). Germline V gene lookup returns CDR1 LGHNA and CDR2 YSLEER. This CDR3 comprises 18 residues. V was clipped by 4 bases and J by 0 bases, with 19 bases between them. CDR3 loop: CASSPNLAGTTSYNEQFF. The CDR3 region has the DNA TGCGCCAGCAGCCCGAACCTCGCCGGGACAACCTCCTACAATGAGCAGTTCTTC.

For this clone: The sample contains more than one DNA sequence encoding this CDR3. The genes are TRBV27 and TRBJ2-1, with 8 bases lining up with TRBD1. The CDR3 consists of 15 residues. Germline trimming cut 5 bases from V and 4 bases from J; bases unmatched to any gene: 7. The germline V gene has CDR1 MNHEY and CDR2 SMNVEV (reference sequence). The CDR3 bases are TGTGCCAGCAGTCCTACAGGGGGTCTTTACAATGAGCAGTTCTTC. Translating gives CASSPTGGLYNEQFF.

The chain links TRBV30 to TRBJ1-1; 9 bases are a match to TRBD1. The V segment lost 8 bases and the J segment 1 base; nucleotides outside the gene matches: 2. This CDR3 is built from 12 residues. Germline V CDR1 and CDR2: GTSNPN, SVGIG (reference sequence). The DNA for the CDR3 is TGTGCCGGGACAGGGCGGAACACTGAAGCTTTCTTT. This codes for CAGTGRNTEAFF.

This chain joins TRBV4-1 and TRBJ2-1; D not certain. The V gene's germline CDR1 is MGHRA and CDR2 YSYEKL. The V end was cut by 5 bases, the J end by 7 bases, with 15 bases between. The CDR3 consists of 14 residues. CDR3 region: CASSLRALRNEQFF. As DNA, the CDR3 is TGCGCCAGCAGCTTAAGAGCCCTCCGGAATGAGCAGTTCTTC.

The CDR3 nucleotides are TGTGCCACCAGTGCCCCGGGAGACTATGGCTACACCTTC. This encodes CATSAPGDYGYTF. The V gene is TRBV24-1, the J gene TRBJ1-2; D is ambiguous. The CDR3 is 13 amino acids. V was trimmed by 5 bases and J by 3 bases, leaving 9 bases between them. Germline V lookup: CDR1 KGHDR, CDR2 SFDVKD.